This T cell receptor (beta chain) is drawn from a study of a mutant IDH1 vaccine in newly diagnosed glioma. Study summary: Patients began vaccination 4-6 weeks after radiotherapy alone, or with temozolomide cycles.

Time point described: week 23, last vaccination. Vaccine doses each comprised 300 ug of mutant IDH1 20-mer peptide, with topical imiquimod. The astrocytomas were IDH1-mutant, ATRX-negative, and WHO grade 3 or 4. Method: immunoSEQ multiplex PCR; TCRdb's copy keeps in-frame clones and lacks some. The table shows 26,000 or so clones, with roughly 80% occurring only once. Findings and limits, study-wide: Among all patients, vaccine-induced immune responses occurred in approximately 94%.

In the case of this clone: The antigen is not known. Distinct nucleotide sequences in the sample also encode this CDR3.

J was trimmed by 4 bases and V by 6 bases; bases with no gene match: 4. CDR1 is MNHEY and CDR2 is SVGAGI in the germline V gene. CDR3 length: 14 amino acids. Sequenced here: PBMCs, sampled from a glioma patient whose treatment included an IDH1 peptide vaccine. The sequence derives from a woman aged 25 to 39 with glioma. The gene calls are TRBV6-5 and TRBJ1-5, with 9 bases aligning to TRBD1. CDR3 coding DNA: TGTGCCAGCAGCCCGGGACAGGGAAATCAGCCCCAGCATTTT. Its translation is CASSPGQGNQPQHF.